This T cell receptor (beta chain) was identified in a study of blood T cells in healthy people across ages. Caucasian, healthy and from Russia, the donors were aged between roughly 6 and 95. The use of a sample-barcoded 5' primer and a J-beta primer mix characterized a second PCR of roughly 6 to 11 cycles. TCRdb reprocessed the 5' RACE reads with MiXCR, giving one entry per CDR3 protein. Of fewer than 2 million distinct CDR3 sequences detected, roughly two fifths appear once; the ten largest clones hold approximately 22%. Germline values: CDR1 DFQATT, CDR2 SNEGSKA (reference sequence). The CDR3 is made up of 16 amino acids. V shed 0 bases, J shed 3 bases, and the junction held 8 bases outside the gene matches. This clonotype was picked up a small number of times.

This chain joins TRBV20-1 and TRBJ1-5, with 7 bases aligning to TRBD1. Sequenced material: blood. This receptor was identified in a human donor in good health. CDR3 DNA sequence: TGCAGTGCTAGAGATGCCGGGACAGACAACAATCAGCCCCAGCATTTT. Translated, it gives CSARDAGTDNNQPQHF.